Sequencing of this T cell receptor (beta chain) was carried out in a study of blood T cell repertoires in COVID-19 (dated by TCRdb to about 2020). Looking at the study overall: Samples from collaborators originated in the United States, Italy and Spain and spanned both the acute and convalescent phases of COVID-19. The repertoires were made available in a free public database intended to serve as a resource for research on the immune response to SARS-CoV-2. Where available, HLA class I and class II types were obtained from metadata supplied by the sample provider rather than from assay-based typing. Nearly every sample came with metadata listing a de-identified subject ID, COVID-19 status, age in years and sex. The prospective study material was composed of cDNA or gDNA derived from T cells, B-cell-depleted T cells, or PBMCs. Samples were obtained from the ongoing ImmuneRACE study (first 160 participants) and from roughly 1,300 subjects provided by 6 global collaborators. The dataset comprised deeply sampled blood TCRbeta repertoires from subjects exposed to, actively infected with, or recovered from COVID-19.

The immunoSEQ Assay, a bias-controlled multiplex PCR, was used to amplify TCRbeta CDR3 regions from genomic DNA. The authors' analysis ran thus. The number of nucleated cells in each sample was estimated from the amplification of reference gene primers within the assay. To quantify the absolute abundance of each unique TCRbeta CDR3 rearrangement, sequence reads were collapsed and filtered. For each sample, productive Simpson clonality was calculated as the square root of Simpson's diversity index across productive rearrangements. Entries here come from immuneACCESS through TCRdb and include only in-frame sequences with V and J called. Some clones fail to appear in such tables; in the studies checked, an unresolved V gene covers under half of the shortfall, and the cause of the remainder is unknown. V, J and clone size were drawn from that table, and D and trimming were deduced from the DNA. This sample has some 220,000 clones in its table, and 82% of those were observed once. 4.5% to 5.5% of the sample is in the top ten clones.

This clone was detected once. Its specific antigen is unknown. Nothing much larger sits one base from this clone, and base qualities are not available. From the germline V gene, CDR1 is SGDLS and CDR2 is YYNGEE. Trimming removed 3 bases from V and 2 bases from J; the gene matches leave 10 bases unexplained. Its CDR3 holds 16 amino acids, cysteine through phenylalanine. Here the CDR3 DNA is all that survives: 48 bases in frame from base 1. General conclusions and limits of the study: Clinical and demographic metadata were provided uncurated, with the amount varying by source and participant.

At one collaborating source in Seattle, patients were enrolled during active infection and were followed longitudinally through the course of disease. Each collaborating institution followed its own protocols to collect whole blood in K2EDTA tubes. For TCRbeta analysis, collaborator samples were shipped as frozen whole blood, as isolated PBMCs, or as DNA extracted from either sample type. This chain is built from TRBV9 and TRBJ2-7, with 8 bases in between that match TRBD1. The clonotype comes from a woman in her 70s with COVID-19, enrolled during active disease. Sequences were obtained from peripheral blood. The nucleotide sequence reads TGTGCCAGCAGCGCTCAACAGGGGGAGGCCCCCTACGAGCAGTACTTC. Translated, it reads CASSAQQGEAPYEQYF.